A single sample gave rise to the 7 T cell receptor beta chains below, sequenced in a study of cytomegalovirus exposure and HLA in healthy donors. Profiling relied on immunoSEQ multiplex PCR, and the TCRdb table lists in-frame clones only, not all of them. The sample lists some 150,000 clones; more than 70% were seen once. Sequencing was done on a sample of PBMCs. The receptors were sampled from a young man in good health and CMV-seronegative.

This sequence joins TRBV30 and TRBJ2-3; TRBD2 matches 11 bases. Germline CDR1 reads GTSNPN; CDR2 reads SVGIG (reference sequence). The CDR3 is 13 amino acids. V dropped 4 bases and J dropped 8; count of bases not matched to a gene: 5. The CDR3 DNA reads TGTGCCTGGATTAGCGGGGGGGCTGGTACGCAGTATTTT. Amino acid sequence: CAWISGGAGTQYF.

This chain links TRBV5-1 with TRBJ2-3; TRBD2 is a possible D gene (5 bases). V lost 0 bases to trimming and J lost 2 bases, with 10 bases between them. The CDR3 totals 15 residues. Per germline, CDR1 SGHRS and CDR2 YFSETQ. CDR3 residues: CASSLGEISTDTQYF. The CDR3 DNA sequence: TGCGCCAGCAGCTTGGGGGAGATTTCCACAGATACGCAGTATTTT.

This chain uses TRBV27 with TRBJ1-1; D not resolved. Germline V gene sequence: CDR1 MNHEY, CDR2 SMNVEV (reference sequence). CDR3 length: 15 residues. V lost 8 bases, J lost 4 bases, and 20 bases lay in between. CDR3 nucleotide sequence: TGTGCCAGCGGAAACCCCCGGGTATTGGCCACTGAAGCTTTCTTT. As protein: CASGNPRVLATEAFF.

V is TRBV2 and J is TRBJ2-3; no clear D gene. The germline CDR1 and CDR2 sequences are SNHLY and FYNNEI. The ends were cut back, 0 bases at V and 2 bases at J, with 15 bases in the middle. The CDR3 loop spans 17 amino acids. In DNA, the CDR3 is TGTGCCAGCAGTGAAGCGCTTGGCAGTTCATACACAGATACGCAGTATTTT. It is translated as CASSEALGSSYTDTQYF.

DNA of the CDR3: TGCAGTCTTGGCGAGGCCTACGAGCAGTACTTC. Translating gives CSLGEAYEQYF. V and J are TRBV20-1 and TRBJ2-7; no reliable D call. With 8 bases removed from V and 2 bases from J, the gap between germline ends came to 10 bases. CDR1 is DFQATT and CDR2 is SNEGSKA in the germline V gene (reference sequence). The CDR3 consists of 11 residues.

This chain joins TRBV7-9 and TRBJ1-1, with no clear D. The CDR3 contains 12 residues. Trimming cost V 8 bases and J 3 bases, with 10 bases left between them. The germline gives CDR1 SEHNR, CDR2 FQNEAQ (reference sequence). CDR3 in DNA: TGTGCCAGCCCATCGTCGGACACTGAAGCTTTCTTT. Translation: CASPSSDTEAFF.

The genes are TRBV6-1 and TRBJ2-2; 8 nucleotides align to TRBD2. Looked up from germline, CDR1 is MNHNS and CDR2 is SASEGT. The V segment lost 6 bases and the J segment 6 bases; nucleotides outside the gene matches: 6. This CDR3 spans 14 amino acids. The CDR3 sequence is CASRTGGVPGELFF. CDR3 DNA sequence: TGTGCCAGCAGGACGGGGGGGGTTCCCGGGGAGCTGTTTTTT.